The present entry profiles one T cell receptor beta chain with its context. Its antigen is currently not known. No quality values exist for individual bases; no much larger clone is one base distant. Ophthalmopathy patients had moderately to severely active disease, Clinical Activity Score of at least 3, NOSPECS grade of at least 4, and duration under 3 months. Any patient with an uncontrolled infection, another autoimmune disease, pregnancy or lactation was excluded. Diagnoses were based on clinical symptoms, serum thyroxine and TRAb, thyroid ultrasound and orbital computed tomography. Ficoll-Paque density gradient centrifugation was used to isolate PBMCs from around 9.1 ml of fresh peripheral blood. Total RNA was extracted with Trizol reagent, and quality was checked on an Agilent 2100 Bioanalyzer. This entry is derived from a study of T cells in Graves' hyperthyroidism and ophthalmopathy (dated 2019 in TCRdb). Study-level background: Peripheral blood samples were taken at the time of initial diagnosis, prior to any treatment. To identify distinguishing TCR V-J signatures, a discovery cohort of roughly 100 patients was used, comprising some 45 with Graves' ophthalmopathy and under 60 with stable Graves' hyperthyroidism. An independent validation cohort of 18 to 20 hyperthyroidism patients and 17 patients who later progressed to ophthalmopathy tested prospective prediction of ophthalmopathy. The 100 or so discovery patients were randomly divided into training and test sets at a 7:3 ratio. The study also compared thyroid tissue and blood T-cell repertoires from a handful of Graves' hyperthyroidism patients. After blood sampling, hyperthyroidism patients were treated with methimazole at a starting dose of 30 mg daily, and ophthalmopathy patients were treated with high-dose intravenous methylprednisolone. TCR Vbeta CDR3 sequencing of 140 or so peripheral blood samples (roughly 41 ophthalmopathy, approximately 80 hyperthyroidism and approximately 17 progressor patients) is reported in the paper.

TCR beta CDR3 regions were amplified from RNA transcripts. For the first round of RT-PCR on the TCR CDR3, the HTBI primer set was used together with the Qiagen OneStep RT-PCR kit. A second multiplex PCR round built the libraries, followed by size selection and purification. Paired-end sequencing of the libraries was performed with 100 bp reads on an Illumina HiSeq2000. As for how the authors treated the data: SOAPnuke was used to process the raw data, throwing out any read that contained adapters or uncalled bases, had a mean Phred below 15, or lacked an exact constant-primer or identifier match. COPE v1.2.5 was used to merge high-quality paired reads, and clonotypes were defined as unique nucleotide sequences. Clonotypes were aligned to IMGT TRBV, TRBD and TRBJ reference segments using MiTCR v1.1. The analysis included only V-J combinations with a frequency above 0.0001, which together covered 99% to 99.2% of the repertoires. A TCS score was defined as the ratio between F50 (clonal expansion) and ExV (chaos), using BLOSUM62-based TCRdist between CDR3 peptides within each V-J. Welch's t-statistics and random forest reduced approximately 520 V-J features to 13, which were used in a naive Bayes classifier (R e1071). In-frame beta chains were kept once TCRdb had trimmed the public reads at Q25 with fastp and called clones with MiXCR. Each CDR3 protein appears once, grouped with its most common genes and DNA. The V and J calls reflect TCRdb's pipeline rather than the authors' work. Across this sample there are approximately 600,000 distinct CDR3 sequences, with less than 25% seen only once. Of the sample, 34% is held by the ten largest clones.

What the authors observed across the whole study: In validation, the model predicted progression to ophthalmopathy a median of about 6.8 months before onset, with approximately 71% sensitivity and roughly 73% specificity. A 13 V-J signature model separated ophthalmopathy from stable hyperthyroidism, with approximately 86% sensitivity and approximately 81% specificity in cross-validation and 80%/75% in testing. No statistical method was used to set the sample size in advance, and investigators knew the group allocation. Blood samples also contained most of the expanded thyroid clonotypes (frequency above 0.001), which suggests that blood repertoires may reflect thyroid immune responses.

Germline trimming amounts to 0 bases on V and 4 bases on J, with 6 as the count of junction bases outside the gene matches. Including cysteine and phenylalanine, the CDR3 has 16 amino acids. Of all the DNA, just the CDR3 is kept, 48 bases in frame from base 1. CDR1 and CDR2 are read off the germline V gene as MNHEY and SVGEGT. The sequence derives from a man aged 25 to 45 with Graves' ophthalmopathy. The rearranged segments are TRBV6-2 or TRBV6-3 and TRBJ2-5; TRBD2 matches 9 bases in the middle. The sample taken for sequencing was blood. CDR3 reads: CASSYSGGRALETQYF. The nucleotide sequence is TGTGCCAGCAGTTACTCGGGCGGGAGGGCCTTAGAGACCCAGTACTTC.